This TCR beta chain was documented in a study of T cell repertoires in cytomegalovirus infection. The CDR3 contains 15 residues. Trimming removed 5 bases from V and 1 base from J; junction bases left unmatched: 6. CDR1 and CDR2 from the germline V gene are SGHKS and YYEKEE (reference sequence). TCRdb passed the reads through MiXCR, listing each CDR3 protein once. The sample contains 650,000 to 900,000 distinct CDR3 sequences, roughly 29% of which appear only once. A note on this clonotype: No antigen is known for it.

This clonotype was obtained from a human donor in good health (CMV status not recorded). Some clones in this sample may be carry-over from other donors' samples. The genes are TRBV5-5 and TRBJ1-5, with 7 bases identical to TRBD1. Sequenced here: cultured CD8+ T cells from PBMCs, sampled from culture after CMV antigen stimulation. CDR3 sequence reads: CASRISGGSNQPQHF. CDR3 DNA sequence: TGTGCCAGCAGGATCTCAGGGGGGAGCAATCAGCCCCAGCATTTT.